The rows below give T cell receptor beta chains drawn from one sample of a study of blood T cell repertoires in COVID-19. The data were produced by immunoSEQ multiplex PCR, yet TCRdb's version contains in-frame clones alone and is incomplete. The profile shows 72,000 or so clones, around 83% of them singletons. The sequenced sample was peripheral blood. These receptors came from a woman older than 75 with active or convalescent COVID-19. CDR3s include the opening cysteine and the closing phenylalanine or tryptophan. D genes are given only for firm matches. Clone size is stated in some rows and not others, as once, few, many or a class when expanded.

clone_size j_call v_call d_call cdr3_nt cdr3_aa
NA TRBJ2-2 TRBV9 TRBD1 TGTGCCAGCAGCGTCATGACAGGGGGGTCGAACACCGGGGAGCTGTTTTTT CASSVMTGGSNTGELFF
NA TRBJ1-5 TRBV19 NA TGTGCCTCAGCTTACCTCGGGGTAGCTCAGCCCCAGCATTTT CASAYLGVAQPQHF
NA TRBJ2-3 TRBV4-1 TRBD2 TGCGCCAGCAGCCGGGGTCTTATAGCGGGGGGGCTGACAGATACGCAGTATTTT CASSRGLIAGGLTDTQYF
NA TRBJ1-1 TRBV7-9 NA TGTGCCAGCAGCTTGGGCAGCCTGAACACTGAAGCTTTCTTT CASSLGSLNTEAFF
NA TRBJ1-1 TRBV18 NA TGTGCCAGCTCACCGCCTTTACCGGGCACTGAAGCTTTCTTT CASSPPLPGTEAFF
NA TRBJ1-1 TRBV25-1 NA TGTGCCAGCAACCGGGATTTCGCTGAAGCTTTCTTT CASNRDFAEAFF
NA TRBJ1-1 TRBV15 TRBD1 TGTGCCACCAGCAGAGACGCTTTGAGGGGGCGTGATGAAGCTTTCTTT CATSRDALRGRDEAFF
NA TRBJ2-1 TRBV5-1 TRBD2 TGCGCCAGCAGCCTGCCAATTACTAGCGGGAGCAATGAGCAGTTCTTC CASSLPITSGSNEQFF
NA TRBJ1-2 TRBV7-2 NA TGTGCCAGCAGCTTAGATGGGGGCACTAGCTATGGCTACACCTTC CASSLDGGTSYGYTF
NA TRBJ2-2 TRBV19 TRBD1 TGTGCCAGTACCCATCAGCCCAGGACAGGGAGCACCGGGGAGCTGTTTTTT CASTHQPRTGSTGELFF
NA TRBJ1-4 TRBV5-1 NA TGCGCCAGCGCCCCCGGGGTCCAAGAAAAACTGTTTTTT CASAPGVQEKLFF
NA TRBJ1-2 TRBV2 NA TGTGCCAGCAGTGAAACAGGGTTTCTTGGCTACACCTTC CASSETGFLGYTF
few TRBJ1-5 TRBV25-1 NA TGTGCCAGCAGTCAGGGTAGAGGCAATCAGCCCCAGCATTTT CASSQGRGNQPQHF
NA TRBJ1-2 TRBV28 TRBD1 TGTGCCAGCAGTTTATGGGACAGGTACACCTTC CASSLWDRYTF
NA TRBJ1-2 TRBV5-6 TRBD1 TGTGCCAGCAGATACCTCCGTGGGACAGGGGTTTTGGGTGGCTACACCTTC CASRYLRGTGVLGGYTF
few TRBJ1-1 TRBV12-3/TRBV12-4 NA TGTGCCAGCAGTTTGCAGGGGACGACTGAAGCTTTCTTT CASSLQGTTEAFF
NA TRBJ1-1 TRBV7-2 TRBD1 TGTGCCAGCAGCTCCAGGGGGGACACTGAAGCTTTCTTT CASSSRGDTEAFF
NA TRBJ2-7 TRBV28 NA TGTGCCAGCAGCTTACCCCTCGGCTCCTACGAGCAGTACTTC CASSLPLGSYEQYF
NA TRBJ2-7 TRBV11-2 NA TGTGCCAGCAGCCCCGGATCCGGACACCCGGAGCAGTACTTC CASSPGSGHPEQYF
NA TRBJ2-1 TRBV18 NA TGTGCCAGCTCAGAGGGATCCAATGGGAGGGAGCAGTTCTTC CASSEGSNGREQFF
few TRBJ2-3 TRBV9 NA TGTGCCAGCAGCCCGACGGGGGATCGAGGTGGGACAGATACGCAGTATTTT CASSPTGDRGGTDTQYF
NA TRBJ1-3 TRBV11-3 NA TGTGCCAGCAGCTTGAGAGCCGGCTCTGGAAACACCATATATTTT CASSLRAGSGNTIYF
NA TRBJ2-2 TRBV11-2 NA TGTGCCAGCAGCTCTCAGGGTTTCGCCGGGGAGCTGTTTTTT CASSSQGFAGELFF
NA TRBJ1-1 TRBV4-1 NA TGCGCCAGCAGCCGCCAGGGCGGCACTGAAGCTTTCTTT CASSRQGGTEAFF
NA TRBJ2-3 TRBV11-3 TRBD2 TGTGCCAGCAGCGTTACTAGCGGGTACACAGATACGCAGTATTTT CASSVTSGYTDTQYF
NA TRBJ1-5 TRBV6-5 NA TGTGCCAGCAGCTCGGGGGGTAGCAATCAGCCCCAGCATTTT CASSSGGSNQPQHF
NA TRBJ1-4 TRBV5-5 TRBD1 TGTGCCAGCAGCTTTCGCTTGGGACAGCAAGATGAAAAACTGTTTTTT CASSFRLGQQDEKLFF
NA TRBJ1-6 TRBV18 TRBD1 TGTGCCAGCTCACCGGGCCTCGGACAGGGGGTAAATTCACCCCTCCACTTT CASSPGLGQGVNSPLHF
NA TRBJ2-3 TRBV5-1 NA TGCGCCAGCAGCCCAACTACAGGGAGTGATACGCAGTATTTT CASSPTTGSDTQYF
NA TRBJ2-1 TRBV11-2 TRBD2 TGTGCCAGCAGCTTAGATCTAGCGGGCGTGCTAGCGGGGTACAATGAGCAGTTCTTC CASSLDLAGVLAGYNEQFF
few TRBJ2-3 TRBV28 TRBD2 TGTGCCAGCACTGCCTCAGGGACTAGGGAAACAGATACGCAGTATTTT CASTASGTRETDTQYF
NA TRBJ2-1 TRBV11-3 TRBD2 TGTGCCAGCAGCCCCCGACTAGCGGGGGACCCCATCTCCTACAATGAGCAGTTCTTC CASSPRLAGDPISYNEQFF
once TRBJ1-3 TRBV19 TRBD1 TGTGCCAGCCATTCGGACAGGCAGTGGAACACCATATATTTT CASHSDRQWNTIYF
NA TRBJ1-2 TRBV6-1 NA TGTGCCAGCAGTGAGCGGGGCGGCACTTATGGCTACACCTTC CASSERGGTYGYTF
NA TRBJ2-1 TRBV6-5 NA TGTGCCAGCAGTTACATTCTCGGATCCGGGGGCAATGAGCAGTTCTTC CASSYILGSGGNEQFF
few TRBJ1-3 TRBV4-1 NA TGCGCCAGCAGCTACGGGAGGCCTGGAAACACCATATATTTT CASSYGRPGNTIYF
NA TRBJ2-2 TRBV6-4 TRBD1 TGTGCCAGGATAGGACAGGGTCCCACCGGGGAGCTGTTTTTT CARIGQGPTGELFF
NA TRBJ2-2 TRBV5-1 NA TGCGCCAGCAGCTCTGACAAGTACACCGGGGAGCTGTTTTTT CASSSDKYTGELFF
NA TRBJ1-2 TRBV6-5 TRBD1 TGTGCCAGCAGTTGGACCGGGACAGGGGACTATGGCTACACCTTC CASSWTGTGDYGYTF
NA TRBJ2-7 TRBV7-9 NA TGTGCCAGCAGCTCAGCGGGCTTCTACGAGCAGTACTTC CASSSAGFYEQYF
few TRBJ1-2 TRBV30 TRBD1 TGTGCCTCGGGACAGGGTGATTATGGCTACACCTTC CASGQGDYGYTF
NA TRBJ1-5 TRBV4-3 NA TGCGCCAGCAGCCAAGAATTGGGAGGCCATCAGCCCCAGCATTTT CASSQELGGHQPQHF
NA TRBJ1-4 TRBV9 NA TGTGCCAGCAGCCCGAATAAGAGGCTCGGTGAAAAACTGTTTTTT CASSPNKRLGEKLFF
NA TRBJ1-1 TRBV28 TRBD1 TGTGCCAGCAGTTACAGGGGTGAGGGCACTGAAGCTTTCTTT CASSYRGEGTEAFF
NA TRBJ1-1 TRBV9 NA TGTGCCAGCAGCCCCACGACAGGTGAGAACACTGAAGCTTTCTTT CASSPTTGENTEAFF
NA TRBJ1-2 TRBV20-1 TRBD1 TGCAGTGCGACGACAGGGCATGGCTACACCTTC CSATTGHGYTF